These 30 T cell receptor beta chains were sequenced from one sample in a study of T cell responses to AZD1222 COVID-19 vaccine. The data were produced by immunoSEQ multiplex PCR, yet TCRdb's version contains in-frame clones alone and is incomplete. This sample carries 180,000 or so clones, approximately 94% of them seen once, and the ten largest clones take 1%. Sequenced material: peripheral blood, taken 28 days after the second AZD1222 dose. The origin of the receptors is an adult who received the AZD1222 COVID-19 vaccine.

The chain carries TRBV6-5 and TRBJ2-2; D gene uncertain. Germline-derived CDR1 and CDR2 are MNHEY and SVGAGI. This CDR3 comprises 14 residues. Deletions cut 6 bases from V and 2 bases from J, with 10 bases between. CDR3 sequence (DNA): TGTGCCAGCAGCAAAGTGGTTAACACCGGGGAGCTGTTTTTT. As protein: CASSKVVNTGELFF.

This clone was observed a single time. J is TRBJ1-6 and V is TRBV7-2; 7 bases agree with TRBD1. The V and J ends lost 5 bases and 0 bases, in that order; junction bases with no gene match: 4. Germline loops: CDR1 SGHTA, CDR2 FQGNSA. CDR3 length equals 16 residues. CDR3 nucleotide sequence: TGTGCCAGCAGCATACAGGGGAGCTCCTATAATTCACCCCTCCACTTT. This codes for CASSIQGSSYNSPLHF.

The chain couples TRBV7-8 to TRBJ1-5, with TRBD1 as a possible D gene (6 bases). V was trimmed by 5 bases and J by 0 bases, leaving 14 bases between them. The CDR3 has 16 amino acids. Germline assignment: CDR1 SGHVS and CDR2 FQNEAQ. CDR3 residues: CASSGGGLYSNQPQHF. The CDR3 region has the DNA TGTGCCAGCAGCGGAGGGGGGCTCTATAGCAATCAGCCCCAGCATTTT.

The chain links TRBV6-4 to TRBJ2-1; 12 bases fit TRBD2. CDR1 is MRHNA, CDR2 SNTAGT, per germline. The CDR3 has 15 amino acids. The trim removed 5 bases at V and 6 bases at J, leaving 5 bases unmatched. The CDR3 coding sequence is TGTGCCAGCAGTCCTAGCGGGGGGGCTGTCAATGAGCAGTTCTTC. Translated: CASSPSGGAVNEQFF.

This chain links TRBV3-1 (or the pseudogene TRBV3-2) with TRBJ1-5, with 7 bases identical to TRBD1. The germline gives CDR1 LGHDT, CDR2 YNNKEL (reference sequence). Losses at the gene ends were 3 bases for V and 7 bases for J; bases not matched to a gene: 6. CDR3 length equals 14 residues. DNA of the CDR3: TGTGCCAGCAGCCACGGACAGGCCCGGCAGCCCCAGCATTTT. Residues: CASSHGQARQPQHF.

The chain employs TRBV12-3 or TRBV12-4 and TRBJ1-1; 8 bases fit TRBD1. The CDR3 runs to 11 residues. With V trimmed by 7 bases and J by 11 bases, 6 bases remained unmatched. CDR3 residues: CASKRQGKAFF. In DNA, the CDR3 is TGTGCCAGCAAACGACAGGGGAAGGCTTTCTTT.

The chain uses TRBV9 and TRBJ1-6; 11 nucleotides agree with TRBD1. V lost 3 bases to trimming and J lost 9 bases; unmatched junction nucleotides: 14. Looked up from germline, CDR1 is SGDLS and CDR2 is YYNGEE. CDR3 size: 18 residues. CDR3 DNA: TGTGCCAGCAGCGCGCGGGACAGGGGGAACTCAGGTCCTTCACCCCTCCACTTT. Protein sequence: CASSARDRGNSGPSPLHF. The full variable domain, its missing parts supplied by reference TRBV9 and TRBJ1-6, is DSGVTQTPKHLITATGQRVTLRCSPRSGDLSVYWYQQSLDQGLQFLIQYYNGEERAKGNILERFSAQQFPDLHSELNLSSLELGDSALYFCASSARDRGNSGPSPLHFGNGTRLTVT.

The chain joins TRBV28 to TRBJ1-1; D not resolved. V lost 3 bases to trimming and J lost 1 base, with 9 bases between them. Germline V gives CDR1 MDHEN, CDR2 SYDVKM. The CDR3 contains 14 residues. In DNA, the CDR3 is TGTGCCAGCAGTTTTGTCCGGGGGAACACTGAAGCTTTCTTT. This encodes CASSFVRGNTEAFF.

The chain carries TRBV6-5 and TRBJ1-6; the D gene is possibly TRBD1 (5 bases). Trimming left V 9 bases short and J 4 bases short, with 10 bases between. The CDR3 spans 13 residues. The V gene's germline CDR1 is MNHEY and CDR2 SVGAGI. The CDR3 nucleotides read TGTGCCAGTAGTCGACAGTATAATTCACCCCTCCACTTT. Translated, it gives CASSRQYNSPLHF.

The chain recombines TRBV19 with TRBJ1-5; D gene uncertain. The CDR3 is made up of 17 amino acids. Trimming removed 0 bases at V and 1 base at J, with 13 bases between. Germline CDR1 is LNHDA and CDR2 is SQIVND (reference sequence). CDR3: CASSIDTGAASNQPQHF. As DNA, the CDR3 is TGTGCCAGTAGTATAGACACGGGCGCCGCAAGCAATCAGCCCCAGCATTTT.

The chain uses TRBV2 and TRBJ1-5; D is unresolved. Germline loops: CDR1 SNHLY, CDR2 FYNNEI. The ends were cut back, 5 bases at V and 0 bases at J, with 8 bases in the middle. The CDR3 runs 14 residues. The CDR3 here is CASSTRDSNQPQHF. The DNA for the CDR3 is TGTGCCAGCAGTACAAGAGATAGCAATCAGCCCCAGCATTTT. The whole variable domain, remainder taken from reference TRBV2 and TRBJ1-5, is EPEVTQTPSHQVTQMGQEVILRCVPISNHLYFYWYRQILGQKVEFLVSFYNNEISEKSEIFDDQFSVERPDGSNFTLKIRSTKLEDSAMYFCASSTRDSNQPQHFGDGTRLSIL.

The chain joins TRBV4-1 to TRBJ1-4, with 9 bases identical to TRBD1. The J segment lost 0 bases and the V segment lost 5 bases, leaving 7 bases of the junction unmatched. Germline lookup yields CDR1 MGHRA and CDR2 YSYEKL. The CDR3 has 17 residues. CDR3 sequence: CASSSGTGLATNEKLFF. The CDR3 nucleotides are TGCGCCAGCAGCTCCGGGACAGGGCTTGCAACTAATGAAAAACTGTTTTTT.

This chain uses TRBV6-5 with TRBJ1-6, with 8 bases fitting TRBD1. The V and J ends lost 6 bases and 5 bases, in that order; junction bases with no gene match: 3. The CDR3 has 14 residues. Germline CDR1 and CDR2: MNHEY and SVGAGI. CDR3: CASRLQGDNSPLHF. CDR3 sequence (DNA): TGTGCCAGCAGACTACAGGGGGATAATTCACCCCTCCACTTT.

The V gene is TRBV28, the J gene TRBJ1-6; D is undetermined. V was cut by 2 bases and J by 11 bases, with 10 bases left in between. The CDR3 has 13 amino acids. Looked up from germline, CDR1 is MDHEN and CDR2 is SYDVKM. The CDR3 region is CASSLTQAPPLHF. DNA for the CDR3: TGTGCCAGCAGTTTAACCCAGGCACCACCCCTCCACTTT.

With respect to this clone: The same CDR3 also results from other DNA sequences found in this sample. The rearrangement uses TRBV27 and TRBJ1-5; no clear D. The V end lost 3 bases, the J end lost 2 bases, and 5 bases lay between the germline ends. This CDR3 has 13 amino acids. The germline V gene encodes CDR1 MNHEY and CDR2 SMNVEV (reference sequence). CDR3 DNA sequence: TGTGCCAGCAGTTTCCGTGGCAATCAGCCCCAGCATTTT. This gives the protein CASSFRGNQPQHF.

J is TRBJ1-3 and V is TRBV10-3, with D perhaps matching TRBD1 (5 bases). Trimming shortened V by 0 bases and J by 0 bases, and 21 bases separated the two germline ends. This CDR3 has 20 residues. CDR1 is ENHRY, CDR2 SYGVKD, per germline. Here the CDR3 DNA reads TGTGCCATCAGTGAGTCTAACCGGCCAACGGACACCGACTCTGGAAACACCATATATTTT. This sequence encodes CAISESNRPTDTDSGNTIYF.

The chain couples TRBV3-1 (or the pseudogene TRBV3-2) to TRBJ2-7, with D uncertain. V was cut by 3 bases and J by 6 bases, with 21 bases left in between. The CDR3 is 16 amino acids. CDR1 LGHDT and CDR2 YNNKEL come from the germline V gene (reference sequence). The CDR3 here is CASSQSVRPNHGEQYF. Written as DNA, the CDR3 is TGTGCCAGCAGCCAGTCCGTAAGGCCAAATCATGGCGAGCAGTACTTC.

This rearrangement joins TRBV3-1 (or the pseudogene TRBV3-2) to TRBJ1-6; D ambiguous. Trimming removed 4 bases at V and 2 bases at J, with 18 bases between. The length of the CDR3 is 18 residues. From germline, CDR1 is LGHDT and CDR2 YNNKEL (reference sequence). The CDR3 loop reads CASSLFSGGDAYNSPLHF. The CDR3 coding sequence is TGTGCCAGCAGCCTATTCTCGGGTGGAGATGCCTATAATTCACCCCTCCACTTT.

This clone was counted a single time. The chain employs TRBV5-1 and TRBJ2-5; weak D call: TRBD2 (5 bases). CDR3 length: 14 residues. The germline V gene encodes CDR1 SGHRS and CDR2 YFSETQ. Trimming removed 2 bases at V and 3 bases at J, with 11 bases between. The CDR3 region is CASSFPGVKETQYF. The CDR3, as DNA: TGCGCCAGCAGCTTTCCCGGGGTTAAAGAGACCCAGTACTTC.

The rearrangement joins TRBV6-5 to TRBJ2-5, with D possibly being TRBD1 (7 bases). The V end lost 11 bases, the J end lost 5 bases, and 18 bases lay between the germline ends. CDR1 is MNHEY, CDR2 SVGAGI, per germline. CDR3 length equals 13 residues. This chain's CDR3 is CAGEGGGEETQYF. CDR3 coding DNA: TGTGCCGGCGAAGGGGGCGGGGAGGAGACCCAGTACTTC.

The gene calls are TRBV18 and TRBJ2-7, with a weak D call TRBD1 (6 bases). The V end was cut by 6 bases, the J end by 2 bases, with 11 bases between. The CDR3 has 13 residues. CDR1 is KGHSH, CDR2 LQKENI, per germline. The CDR3 DNA sequence: TGTGCCAGCTCGAACAGGGAGACCTACGAGCAGTACTTC. It codes for CASSNRETYEQYF.

This clone was counted once. At one of its ends the junction is not consistent with the germline gene, which may arise from a read error. The rearrangement joins TRBV19 to TRBJ2-3, with a tentative D call TRBD2 (6 bases). Germline V lookup: CDR1 LNHDA, CDR2 SQIVND (reference sequence). CDR3 size: 18 residues. DNA of the CDR3: TGTGCCAGTACTATAAGGGGAGGAGACTACCCCCTTGGAGATACGCAGTATTTT. It yields the protein CASTIRGGDYPLGDTQYF.

The V gene is TRBV5-6, the J gene TRBJ1-1; D unresolved. V was clipped by 0 bases and J by 8 bases, with 8 bases between them. Germline V gene sequence: CDR1 SGHDT, CDR2 YYEEEE. This CDR3 comprises 12 residues. CDR3 in DNA: TGTGCCAGCAGCTTGGTGTCTTACGAAGCTTTCTTT. This gives the protein CASSLVSYEAFF.

V is TRBV18 and J is TRBJ1-1; 8 bases match TRBD1. There are 17 residues in the CDR3. With V trimmed by 1 base and J by 3 bases, 10 bases remained unmatched. Germline V lookup: CDR1 KGHSH, CDR2 LQKENI. The DNA of the CDR3 is TGTGCCAGCTCACCACGGGCAGGGGGCGCCTTTGACACTGAAGCTTTCTTT. This gives the protein CASSPRAGGAFDTEAFF.

The genes are TRBV3-1 (or the pseudogene TRBV3-2) and TRBJ1-2, with 8 bases matching TRBD1. CDR1 and CDR2 from the germline V gene are LGHDT and YNNKEL (reference sequence). Trimming cost V 5 bases and J 4 bases; bases outside gene matches: 6. The CDR3 is made up of 14 amino acids. CDR3 sequence: CASSGGRGPYGYTF. CDR3 bases: TGTGCCAGCAGCGGGGGCAGGGGGCCCTATGGCTACACCTTC.

The V gene is TRBV5-8, the J gene TRBJ2-6, with TRBD1 as a possible D gene (5 bases). The V end lost 4 bases, the J end lost 0 bases, and 14 bases lay between the germline ends. CDR1 SGHTS and CDR2 YDEGEE come from the germline V gene. There are 17 residues in the CDR3. CDR3 sequence (DNA): TGTGCCAGCAGCAAAGATAGGGGAACCTCTGGGGCCAACGTCCTGACTTTC. This codes for CASSKDRGTSGANVLTF.

In its sample, this clone was seen once. The V gene is TRBV18, the J gene TRBJ1-2; D is possibly TRBD1 (5 bases). Germline V gene sequence: CDR1 KGHSH, CDR2 LQKENI. Trimming pared 6 bases from V and 7 bases from J, leaving 21 bases between. The CDR3 consists of 15 residues. This CDR3 reads CASSPPGGSSGGYTF. The CDR3 coding sequence is TGTGCCAGCTCCCCCCCCGGGGGGAGTTCGGGTGGCTACACCTTC.

This clone was counted only a few times. The genes are TRBV7-9 and TRBJ1-2, with D uncertain. Germline lookup yields CDR1 SEHNR and CDR2 FQNEAQ (reference sequence). The V and J ends lost 5 bases and 6 bases respectively, with 13 bases between them. The CDR3 has 13 amino acids. In nucleotides, the CDR3 is TGTGCCAGCAGCCCGTCGGGTTCGAATGGCTACACCTTC. Amino acid sequence: CASSPSGSNGYTF.

A single count supports this clone. One end of the junction does not line up with germline, which may come from a read error. This chain connects TRBV7-9 to TRBJ2-1; TRBD1 matches 7 bases. The CDR3 consists of 14 residues. Germline V lookup: CDR1 SEHNR, CDR2 FQNEAQ (reference sequence). The CDR3 region is CASSQGQPYDEQFF. The CDR3 DNA is TGTGCCAGCAGCCAGGGACAGCCCTACGATGAGCAGTTCTTC.

V usage is TRBV15 and J usage is TRBJ1-3; D perhaps matches TRBD1 (5 bases). V was trimmed by 1 base and J by 5 bases, leaving 12 bases between them. This CDR3 comprises 15 residues. Germline V CDR1 and CDR2: LNHNV, YYDKDF (reference sequence). The DNA of the CDR3 is TGTGCCACCAGCAGAGCGGGCAGGGCTAGAAACACCATATATTTT. This translates into CATSRAGRARNTIYF. The full variable domain, in which reference TRBV15 and TRBJ1-3 provide the parts outside the CDR3, is DAMVIQNPRYQVTQFGKPVTLSCSQTLNHNVMYWYQQKSSQAPKLLFHYYDKDFNNEADTPDNFQSRRPNTSFCFLDIRSPGLGDTAMYLCATSRAGRARNTIYFGEGSWLTVV.